This T cell receptor beta chain was recovered during a study of regulatory T cells in long-lasting Graves disease. Across the whole study: The definition of persistent Graves' disease was over 5 years of antithyroid drugs with positive TSH receptor antibodies. Study outcomes and limitations: Limited samples may have lowered accuracy.

As to this clonotype: The target antigen is unknown.

Described time point: persistent/refractory GD, antithyroid drugs over 5 years with positive TRAb. RNA isolated from PBMCs was used to make the TCR library. Trimming took 5 bases from V and 3 from J, leaving 8 bases between them. Germline loops: CDR1 DFQATT, CDR2 SNEGSKA (reference sequence). The CDR3 is made up of 12 amino acids. Libraries of TCR beta came from iRepertoire HTBI primers plus Arm-PCR of CDR3 regions. The authors' processing: Sample data revealed some 58 TRBV and 14 TRBJ segments. A single record per CDR3 protein comes from TCRdb applying MiXCR to the multiplex PCR reads. TCRdb's processing, not the study's, gives the V and J calls here. The data hold a few hundred thousand distinct CDR3 sequences, with about a quarter observed a single time.

The TCR was taken from a female donor with Graves disease. Sequenced here: peripheral blood mononuclear cells (PBMCs), sampled when the disease was refractory, from a patient treated with antithyroid drugs. The chain links TRBV20-1 to TRBJ1-3; D is possibly TRBD1 (6 bases). The chain's CDR3 is CSAAGVGNTIYF. Here the CDR3 DNA reads TGCAGTGCTGCAGGGGTTGGAAACACCATATATTTT.